Listed below are T cell receptor beta chains from one sample, sequenced in a study of cytomegalovirus exposure and HLA in healthy donors. Clones were read by immunoSEQ multiplex PCR, and TCRdb kept only the in-frame ones, dropping some. The sample has roughly 110,000 clones, around three quarters seen once. The sequencing input was PBMCs. Every receptor here comes from a man between 25 and 39 years old in good health and CMV-seropositive. Each CDR3 is given with its conserved first and last residue. Each record gives: J gene, CDR3 length, D gene, clone size, V gene, CDR3 protein, CDR3 DNA. A D gene is named only where the DNA matches it firmly. Clone size, where shown, is once, few, many, or a class for clones that have expanded.

TRBJ2-1 | 15 | TRBD2 | . | TRBV7-7 | CASGLAGTSDNEQFF | TGTGCCAGCGGCTTAGCCGGGACTAGCGACAATGAGCAGTTCTTC
TRBJ1-1 | 14 | . | . | TRBV9 | CASSAGQMNTEAFF | TGTGCCAGCAGCGCCGGACAGATGAACACTGAAGCTTTCTTT
TRBJ1-1 | 13 | . | . | TRBV30 | CAWGGVRNTEAFF | TGTGCCTGGGGGGGCGTAAGAAACACTGAAGCTTTCTTT
TRBJ1-1 | 13 | . | . | TRBV18 | CASSPGLNTEAFF | TGTGCCAGCTCACCGGGGCTGAACACTGAAGCTTTCTTT
TRBJ1-1 | 11 | . | few | TRBV6-5 | CASSLREEAFF | TGTGCCAGCAGTTTACGGGAAGAAGCTTTCTTT
TRBJ2-5 | 14 | . | once | TRBV19 | CASSTLGTQETQYF | TGTGCCAGTAGTACCTTAGGGACACAAGAGACCCAGTACTTC
TRBJ2-7 | 14 | . | . | TRBV11-2 | CASSLAWGAYEQYF | TGTGCCAGCAGTCTAGCATGGGGAGCCTACGAGCAGTACTTC
TRBJ1-1 | 14 | TRBD1 | . | TRBV29-1 | CSVEGGQGPTEAFF | TGCAGCGTTGAAGGGGGACAGGGACCCACTGAAGCTTTCTTT
TRBJ2-5 | 13 | . | . | TRBV23-1 | CASSHQVRETQYF | TGCGCCAGCAGTCACCAGGTTAGGGAGACCCAGTACTTC
TRBJ1-5 | 13 | . | . | TRBV6-5 | CASGGAAGQPQHF | TGTGCCAGCGGGGGAGCTGCGGGGCAGCCCCAGCATTTT
TRBJ2-3 | 18 | TRBD2 | . | TRBV15 | CATSRDMGGGVSTDTQYF | TGTGCCACCAGCAGAGATATGGGCGGGGGGGTAAGCACAGATACGCAGTATTTT
TRBJ2-7 | 13 | . | . | TRBV15 | CATSRDTGLEQYF | TGTGCCACCAGCAGAGATACAGGGCTTGAGCAGTACTTC
TRBJ1-2 | 14 | . | . | TRBV28 | CASSLYLQGEGYTF | TGTGCCAGCAGTTTATACTTACAGGGTGAGGGCTACACCTTC
TRBJ1-5 | 12 | . | . | TRBV12-5 | CASARGQAPQHF | TGTGCTAGTGCCAGGGGCCAGGCGCCCCAGCATTTT
TRBJ2-5 | 15 | TRBD2 | . | TRBV19 | CASSLGLAGMETQYF | TGTGCCAGTAGCCTGGGACTAGCGGGGATGGAGACCCAGTACTTC
TRBJ2-7 | 14 | . | . | TRBV27 | CASSLTPRWYEQYF | TGTGCCAGCAGTTTAACCCCGCGGTGGTACGAGCAGTACTTC
TRBJ2-5 | 14 | TRBD2 | . | TRBV7-9 | CASSRGLAEETQYF | TGTGCCAGCAGTAGAGGACTAGCCGAAGAGACCCAGTACTTC
TRBJ1-5 | 14 | . | once | TRBV5-4 | CASSERGSNQPQHF | TGTGCCAGCAGCGAACGGGGGAGCAATCAGCCCCAGCATTTT
TRBJ2-1 | 12 | . | . | TRBV9 | CASSGQRNEQFF | TGTGCCAGCAGCGGACAAAGGAATGAGCAGTTCTTC
TRBJ2-3 | 18 | TRBD2 | . | TRBV7-9 | CASSSTSGGAYTPNTQYF | TGTGCCAGCAGCTCGACTAGCGGGGGGGCTTATACCCCCAATACGCAGTATTTT
TRBJ2-3 | 17 | TRBD2 | . | TRBV9 | CASSVDPSGGAPDTQYF | TGTGCCAGCAGCGTAGACCCTAGCGGGGGGGCCCCCGATACGCAGTATTTT
TRBJ2-5 | 13 | TRBD1 | few | TRBV15 | CAIRDRGVETQYF | TGTGCCATCCGAGACAGGGGAGTGGAGACCCAGTACTTC
TRBJ2-7 | 16 | TRBD1 | . | TRBV28 | CASSPPYGQGRHEQYF | TGTGCCAGCAGTCCGCCCTACGGACAGGGGAGACACGAGCAGTACTTC
TRBJ1-2 | 14 | . | once | TRBV6-6 | CASSGAPADYGYTF | TGTGCCAGCTCTGGGGCCCCGGCGGACTATGGCTACACCTTC
TRBJ2-2 | 13 | . | once | TRBV10-1 | CATGVSTTGELFF | TGCGCCACCGGGGTCTCCACCACCGGGGAGCTGTTTTTT
TRBJ1-1 | 13 | . | . | TRBV6-1 | CASSPTAVTEAFF | TGTGCCAGCAGTCCCACAGCGGTCACTGAAGCTTTCTTT
TRBJ1-1 | 15 | TRBD1 | . | TRBV5-1 | CASSYLRDRGREAFF | TGCGCCAGCAGCTACCTCCGGGACAGGGGGCGTGAAGCTTTCTTT
TRBJ2-2 | 18 | TRBD2 | once | TRBV7-6 | CASSPFTLAGGKTGELFF | TGTGCCAGCAGCCCCTTCACACTAGCGGGGGGAAAAACCGGGGAGCTGTTTTTT
TRBJ2-5 | 14 | . | . | TRBV7-9 | CASSPSLVQETQYF | TGTGCCAGCAGCCCGTCGCTAGTCCAAGAGACCCAGTACTTC
TRBJ2-7 | 11 | . | . | TRBV6-1 | CASTQGYEQYF | TGTGCCAGCACCCAGGGTTACGAGCAGTACTTC
TRBJ2-5 | 14 | . | . | TRBV7-9 | CASSLKEERETQYF | TGTGCCAGCAGCTTGAAGGAGGAGAGGGAGACCCAGTACTTC
TRBJ1-2 | 12 | . | . | TRBV6-5 | CASRRVNYGYTF | TGTGCCAGCAGGAGAGTTAACTATGGCTACACCTTC
TRBJ2-1 | 14 | TRBD1 | . | TRBV7-9 | CASSGQGFDNEQFF | TGTGCCAGCAGCGGACAGGGGTTCGACAATGAGCAGTTCTTC